The clone carrying this T cell receptor (beta chain) showed up just a few times. Its antigen is as yet unknown. Sequencing used immunoSEQ multiplex PCR; TCRdb keeps in-frame clones, though not all of them. The data show 250,000 to 350,000 clones, less than 85% seen once. This entry belongs to a study of cytotoxic CD8 clonotypes in ibrutinib-treated CLL. Findings and caveats of the study: Lymph node repertoires were not studied, and sampling times were unmatched.

There are 13 residues in the CDR3. Germline V gene sequence: CDR1 MNHEY, CDR2 SMNVEV (reference sequence). The ends were cut back, 5 bases at V and 3 bases at J, with 11 bases in the middle. The chain carries TRBV27 and TRBJ2-7, with D unclear. This TCR was recovered from a human donor with chronic lymphocytic leukemia. The sample here was PBMCs, taken at disease progression, from a patient treated with ibrutinib. CDR3 coding DNA: TGTGCCAGCAGTCTGGTGCGGCTCTACGAGCAGTACTTC. Translated, it gives CASSLVRLYEQYF.